This T cell receptor beta chain was documented in a study of post-analysis software for immune sequencing data. General study results and limits: Comparison of patients with controls showed five TRBV segments more frequent in patients, TRBV5-6, TRBV5-1 and TRBV20-1 among them.

Remarks on this clonotype: Its antigen is not identified.

This CDR3 has 15 residues. From germline, CDR1 is SGHRS and CDR2 YFSETQ. V gave up 0 bases and J gave up 8 bases; unmatched junction bases: 9. Researchers reported that TCR beta cDNA libraries carried unique molecular identifiers. TCRdb used MiXCR to reprocess the PCR reads, holding one entry per CDR3 protein. The sample has fewer than 600,000 distinct CDR3 sequences, around 40% seen once; the top ten hold around an eighth. Sequencing was done on a sample of blood. The chain uses TRBV5-1 and TRBJ2-3; the match to TRBD1 covers 7 bases. The TCR was taken from a girl under 18 with multiple sclerosis. CDR3 sequence (DNA): TGCGCCAGCAGCTTGGAGTACCAGGGGGTATCTACGCAGTATTTT. Translated, it gives CASSLEYQGVSTQYF.